This paragraph covers one T cell receptor beta chain sequence. Its antigen remains undetermined. No base qualities exist here, and no much larger clone lies one base off it. Libraries came from PCR. Sequenced using an Illumina HiSeq 2500. TCR libraries were prepared with molecular barcoding, using unique molecular identifiers to normalize TCRbeta repertoire quantification. TCRdb cleaned the public reads at Q25 with fastp, built clones with MiXCR and kept in-frame beta chains. Identical CDR3 protein sequences are pooled into one entry, listed with their most common genes and DNA. This sample comprises under 150,000 distinct CDR3 sequences, 8% to 10% of them detected only once. The ten largest account for approximately 25% of the sample. The germline V and J ends show losses of 3 bases and 1 base respectively, and no gene match explains 3 bases of the junction. The CDR3 sequence holds 15 residues, the cysteine and phenylalanine included. The retained sequence is limited to the CDR3, 45 bases, with the frame set at the first base. Taken from the germline V gene, the CDR1 and CDR2 loops are ENHRY and SYGVKD.

The record originates from a study of T-cell reconstitution after alpha-beta-depleted transplantation in children (dated by TCRdb to between 2015 and 2016). As for the study more broadly: Using TCR repertoire profiling, the study followed T-cell immune reconstitution in a quantitative way in children after TCRalphabeta/CD19-depleted allogeneic hematopoietic cell transplantation. The investigation overall reported the following: The apparently early recovery of alphabetaT-cell counts about two months after transplant reportedly depended on only several hundred rapidly expanded clones that came from non-depleted graft cells. Hyperexpanded clone frequencies declined over subsequent months; after one year, T-cell counts and TCRbeta diversity were mostly attributed to newly produced T cells. In some patients, the high TCRbeta diversity seen at day 60 was put down to recipient T cells and intrathymic progenitors that had survived conditioning.

The sample's treatment or condition, from its label and the paper: allogeneic hematopoietic cell transplantation with graft depleted of TCRalphabeta T cells and CD19 B cells. The transplant recipients were children given TCRalphabeta/CD19-depleted allogeneic hematopoietic cell grafts. The V gene is TRBV10-3 and the J gene is TRBJ1-5; 7 bases in between match TRBD1. The specimen was PBMCs, mostly from graft donor cells, collected 180 days after TCRalphabeta/CD19-depleted stem cell transplant. The receptor was isolated from a girl under three years old who had a stem cell transplant for combined immunodeficiency, so the T cells may come from the graft donor. The sequenced DNA is TGTGCCATCAGTGATGGAGGGGGCAGCAATCAGCCCCAGCATTTT. Translation gives CAISDGGGSNQPQHF.